This T cell receptor beta chain was documented in a study of blood T cells in healthy people across ages. With a J-beta primer mix and a sample-barcoded 5' primer, a second PCR ran about 7 to 11 cycles. All samples yielded 2.5 million or more CDR3-containing paired-end reads. TCRdb independently ran MiXCR on the 5' RACE reads; one entry per CDR3 protein. The sample shows around 900,000 distinct CDR3 sequences, about 28% of them seen only once. This CDR3 comprises 17 residues. The germline CDR1 and CDR2 sequences are KGHSH and LQKENI. Trimming removed 3 bases at V and 4 bases at J, with 21 bases between.

The TCR was taken from a woman of 80 years or more in good health. The specimen was blood. The chain uses TRBV18 and TRBJ1-2, with D perhaps TRBD1 (5 bases). The chain's CDR3 is CASSPGGPEGKGYGYTF. CDR3 DNA sequence: TGTGCCAGCTCACCCGGGGGACCGGAGGGGAAGGGCTATGGCTACACCTTC.